Listed here are 15 T cell receptor beta chains from one sample, sequenced in a study of CD8+ T cells in alopecia areata. Sequencing relied on a cDNA template that was reverse transcribed from extracted RNA. Here immunoSEQ multiplex PCR was the method, and the copy in TCRdb shows in-frame clones only, minus some. This sample has about 190,000 clones, with about 60% found just once. The sample's treatment: oral pan-JAK inhibitor, 5-10 mg twice daily. The sequencing here drew on CD4+ T cells sorted from blood, taken at week 4, from a patient treated with tofacitinib. These receptors originate from a human donor with alopecia areata.

The chain joins TRBV30 to TRBJ2-1, with D maybe TRBD1 (7 bases). Germline loops: CDR1 GTSNPN, CDR2 SVGIG (reference sequence). The CDR3 runs 13 residues. V was pared by 5 bases and J by 9 bases, with 17 bases between. This chain's CDR3 is CAWSSTGRSEQFF. CDR3 sequence (DNA): TGTGCCTGGTCCTCGACAGGGAGGAGTGAGCAGTTCTTC.

The chain carries TRBV7-2 and TRBJ2-1, with TRBD1 as a possible D gene (5 bases). The ends were cut back, 4 bases at V and 7 bases at J, with 11 bases in the middle. There are 13 residues in the CDR3. CDR1 is SGHTA and CDR2 is FQGNSA in the germline V gene. This CDR3 reads CASSSGHRNEQFF. CDR3 DNA sequence: TGTGCCAGCAGCTCCGGACACCGGAATGAGCAGTTCTTC.

The chain uses TRBV6-5 and TRBJ2-1; D is ambiguous. V was pared by 10 bases and J by 7 bases, with 23 bases between. There are 15 residues in the CDR3. In germline, CDR1 is MNHEY, CDR2 SVGAGI. In DNA, the CDR3 is TGTGCCACCTCAACGCGCCCTACGATCCCAAATGAGCAGTTCTTC. Protein: CATSTRPTIPNEQFF.

This chain links TRBV20-1 with TRBJ2-7; D remains ambiguous. CDR3 length: 11 residues. Germline CDR1 DFQATT, CDR2 SNEGSKA (reference sequence). With 5 bases removed from V and 7 bases from J, the gap between germline ends came to 12 bases. The CDR3 spells CSAGANGEQYF. In nucleotides, the CDR3 is TGCAGTGCTGGAGCAAACGGTGAGCAGTACTTC.

The chain combines TRBV30 with TRBJ1-5; TRBD1 is a possible D gene (6 bases). The CDR3 is made up of 16 amino acids. Trimming pared 5 bases from V and 2 bases from J, leaving 19 bases between. Germline-derived CDR1 and CDR2 are GTSNPN and SVGIG (reference sequence). The CDR3 DNA follows: TGTGCCTGGGCGTCCAGGGGTTATGCCGGCAATCAGCCCCAGCATTTT. Its translation is CAWASRGYAGNQPQHF.

The CDR3 loop reads CAWNSGRGPDTQYF. In nucleotides, the CDR3 is TGTGCCTGGAATAGCGGGAGGGGCCCAGATACGCAGTATTTT. The chain couples TRBV30 to TRBJ2-3; 11 bases agree with TRBD2. CDR1 GTSNPN and CDR2 SVGIG come from the germline V gene (reference sequence). The CDR3 spans 14 residues. After removal of 4 bases from V and 4 bases from J, the junction contained 4 bases not matched to a gene.

CDR3 sequence (DNA): TGCGCCAGCAGCTTGAGAGACACAGATACGCAGTATTTT. Translating it yields CASSLRDTDTQYF. This rearrangement joins TRBV5-1 to TRBJ2-3; D unclear. V lost 1 base and J lost 2, with 5 bases in between. The CDR3 is 13 residues long. Germline V lookup: CDR1 SGHRS, CDR2 YFSETQ.

The CDR3 nucleotides read TGTGCCAGCAGCCTGACGGGGGCCGAGCAGTACTTC. Translating gives CASSLTGAEQYF. This chain links TRBV7-9 with TRBJ2-7; D may correspond to TRBD1 or TRBD2 (6 bases each). The germline gives CDR1 SEHNR, CDR2 FQNEAQ (reference sequence). CDR3 size: 12 residues. V lost 5 bases and J 6 bases, leaving 11 bases between the germline ends.

The V gene is TRBV5-1, the J gene TRBJ2-5, with TRBD2 as a possible D gene (5 bases). Germline-derived CDR1 and CDR2 are SGHRS and YFSETQ. The CDR3 contains 15 residues. Trimming left V 0 bases short and J 5 bases short, with 14 bases between. The DNA for the CDR3 is TGCGCCAGCAGCTTGGATCCCAGGTCGGGGGAGACCCAGTACTTC. Translation gives CASSLDPRSGETQYF. The full variable domain, with the rest looked up from reference TRBV5-1 and TRBJ2-5, is KAGVTQTPRYLIKTRGQQVTLSCSPISGHRSVSWYQQTPGQGLQFLFEYFSETQRNKGNFPGRFSGRQFSNSRSEMNVSTLELGDSALYLCASSLDPRSGETQYFGPGTRLLVL.

On this clone itself: Distinct nucleotide sequences in the sample also encode this CDR3. CDR3 DNA: TGCAGCGTTGAGGTCTTGGAGACCCAGTACTTC. It yields the protein CSVEVLETQYF. V is TRBV29-1 and J is TRBJ2-5; D call uncertain. Between the trimmed V and J ends, which lost 3 bases and 5 bases, there was a span of 7 bases. Germline assignment: CDR1 SQVTM and CDR2 ANQGSEA. This CDR3 is 11 amino acids long.

The chain carries TRBV29-1 and TRBJ2-1; D is uncertain. The CDR3 has 14 residues. V dropped 4 bases and J dropped 1 base, with 11 bases sitting between them. Germline V gives CDR1 SQVTM, CDR2 ANQGSEA. CDR3 sequence: CSVAARLSYNEQFF. CDR3 sequence (DNA): TGCAGCGTTGCGGCTAGGCTATCCTACAATGAGCAGTTCTTC.

The rearrangement links TRBV2 to TRBJ2-7; unclear D gene. V was shortened by 7 bases and J by 0 bases, with 16 bases between the two germline ends. Germline V gene lookup returns CDR1 SNHLY and CDR2 FYNNEI. The CDR3 is 15 residues long. CDR3: CASIPLSVPSYEQYF. CDR3 sequence (DNA): TGTGCCAGCATTCCCCTCAGTGTCCCCTCCTACGAGCAGTACTTC.

Details on this clone: Other nucleotide sequences in the sample specify the same CDR3. The chain has TRBV5-4 and TRBJ2-1; no reliable D call. This CDR3 region has 15 residues. The germline gives CDR1 SGHNT, CDR2 YYREEE (reference sequence). V was cut by 0 bases and J by 0 bases, with 7 bases left in between. The DNA for the CDR3 is TGTGCCAGCAGCTTGGACACAAGCTCCTACAATGAGCAGTTCTTC. It encodes CASSLDTSSYNEQFF.

This rearrangement joins TRBV4-1 to TRBJ2-1; D is uncertain. The germline CDR1 and CDR2 sequences are MGHRA and YSYEKL. V shed 0 bases and J shed 14 bases, with 8 bases lying between them. CDR3 length equals 11 residues. The CDR3 loop reads CASSQEGSEFF. The DNA for the CDR3 is TGCGCCAGCAGCCAAGAAGGGTCCGAGTTCTTC.

In its sample, this clone was seen a few times. The chain combines TRBV13 with TRBJ2-1; 15 bases agree with TRBD2. Trimming cost V 5 bases and J 8 bases; bases outside gene matches: 7. This CDR3 is built from 16 residues. Germline CDR1 and CDR2: PRHDT and FYEKMQ (reference sequence). The CDR3 DNA sequence: TGTGCCAGCAGCCCGGGACTAGCGGGAGGTTGGTATGAGCAGTTCTTC. It translates to CASSPGLAGGWYEQFF. Filled out from reference TRBV13 and TRBJ2-1, the complete variable domain reads AAGVIQSPRHLIKEKRETATLKCYPIPRHDTVYWYQQGPGQDPQFLISFYEKMQSDKGSIPDRFSAQQFSDYHSELNMSSLELGDSALYFCASSPGLAGGWYEQFFGPGTRLTVL.